This note documents a single T cell receptor beta chain sequence. As yet, its antigen is unknown. These data come from a study of liver allograft versus peripheral blood T cells. The overall study: Graft-liver T cell receptor repertoires were compared against recipient peripheral blood repertoires.

TCRdb used MiXCR to reprocess the reads, holding one entry per CDR3 protein. In the table there are 2,500 to 3,000 distinct CDR3 sequences, approximately 20% of which are singletons. Points from the study as a whole: Repertoires of T cell receptors in liver allografts reportedly differed from peripheral blood repertoires.

The clonotype comes from a human patient who had a liver transplant. Some T cells here may be from the graft donor.

Written as DNA, the CDR3 is TGCGCCAGCAGTGAGGGGGGGGGGGGACAGGGGGCCTCAGAAGCGGGTTACGAGCAGTACTTC. It codes for CASSEGGGGQGASEAGYEQYF. The chain uses TRBV10-1 and TRBJ2-7, with 12 bases matching TRBD1. V lost 2 bases, J lost 4 bases, and 21 bases stayed unmatched. CDR1 WNHNN and CDR2 SYGVQD come from the germline V gene (reference sequence). The CDR3 covers 21 residues.